This T cell receptor beta chain was recorded in a study of cytomegalovirus exposure and HLA in healthy donors. At collection, donors were nominally healthy, but unrecorded immune exposures were probable. The CDR3 contains 13 residues. PCR used 60 Vbeta primers and 13 Jbeta primers. Method: immunoSEQ multiplex PCR; TCRdb's copy keeps in-frame clones and lacks some. In the table there are roughly 170,000 clones, over 80% of which are singletons. In this sample, this clone turned up once. The antigen remains undetermined. General study findings and limits: The productive fraction for most TCR beta V segments was about 90% or about 30% in an earlier analysis. The authors listed around 150 TCR beta chains as cytomegalovirus-associated. Among the CMV-associated chains, a few were confirmed in vitro as specific for CMV antigens.

The chain links TRBV21-1 to TRBJ1-2. TRBV21-1 is a pseudogene. The sample consisted of PBMCs. The sequence came from a woman aged 45-65 years in good health and CMV-seropositive. The CDR3 reads CASSKPGNYGYTF. CDR3 nucleotide sequence: TGTGCCAGCAGCAAACCGGGAAACTATGGCTACACCTTC.